The source of this T cell receptor (beta chain) is a study of T cells in Graves' hyperthyroidism and ophthalmopathy. This clonotype was seen at least ten times. RNA transcripts provided the source from which TCR beta CDR3 regions were amplified. When the TCR CDR3 underwent first-round RT-PCR, the HTBI primer set was used. TCRdb fed the multiplex PCR reads into MiXCR, producing one record per CDR3 protein. The sample lists roughly 200,000 distinct CDR3 sequences; around 16% were seen once. The material sequenced was blood. This TCR was recovered from a man aged 40-49 years with Graves' hyperthyroidism.

Here the CDR3 reads CASSPLGGAYNEQFF. DNA of the CDR3: TGTGCCAGCAGCCCACTAGGGGGGGCTTACAATGAGCAGTTCTTC. V is TRBV7-2 and J is TRBJ2-1; D is possibly TRBD2 (7 bases). Trimming removed 5 bases from V and 4 bases from J, with 15 bases in between. The CDR3 has 15 residues. In germline, CDR1 is SGHTA, CDR2 FQGNSA.